Below are 27 T cell receptor beta chains sequenced from a single sample in a study of cytotoxic CD8 clonotypes in ibrutinib-treated CLL. The table came from immunoSEQ multiplex PCR; TCRdb's copy has only in-frame clones and leaves some out. This sample yields 200,000 to 250,000 clones, of which more than 75% are seen a single time; 11% belongs to the top ten. This specimen was PBMCs, taken after 12 months of ibrutinib treatment. These receptors came from a human donor with chronic lymphocytic leukemia.

The V gene is TRBV4-1, the J gene TRBJ1-2; 9 nucleotides align to TRBD1. This CDR3 has 17 residues. V lost 0 bases, J lost 1 base, and 6 bases stayed unmatched. Germline CDR1 and CDR2: MGHRA and YSYEKL. Here the CDR3 DNA reads TGCGCCAGCAGCCAAGATAAACAGGGGGCGATTAACTATGGCTACACCTTC. Its protein is CASSQDKQGAINYGYTF.

This clone was detected once. V usage is TRBV2 and J usage is TRBJ1-2, with D tentatively TRBD1 (5 bases). The CDR3 sequence is 14 residues long. Per the germline V gene, CDR1 is SNHLY and CDR2 is FYNNEI. V was cut by 2 bases and J by 4 bases, with 11 bases left in between. The CDR3 DNA is TGTGCCAGCAGTGAATGGGGCCGACGCTATGGCTACACCTTC. Its translation: CASSEWGRRYGYTF. Looking up the rest from reference TRBV2 and TRBJ1-2 gives the full variable domain: EPEVTQTPSHQVTQMGQEVILRCVPISNHLYFYWYRQILGQKVEFLVSFYNNEISEKSEIFDDQFSVERPDGSNFTLKIRSTKLEDSAMYFCASSEWGRRYGYTFGSGTRLTVV.

The chain carries TRBV18 and TRBJ1-1, with D perhaps TRBD1 (6 bases). The V end was cut by 8 bases, the J end by 1 base, with 11 bases between. Germline lookup yields CDR1 KGHSH and CDR2 LQKENI. The CDR3 has 13 residues. The DNA for the CDR3 is TGTGCCAGCCAACAGGGAGAGAACACTGAAGCTTTCTTT. Amino acids: CASQQGENTEAFF.

The chain combines TRBV6-6 with TRBJ2-1; no clear D gene. CDR3 length: 13 residues. Germline lookup yields CDR1 MNHNY and CDR2 SVGAGI (reference sequence). V gave up 4 bases and J gave up 4 bases, with 8 bases separating them. The CDR3 here is CASSSEQYNEQFF. In nucleotides, the CDR3 is TGTGCCAGCAGTTCCGAACAATACAATGAGCAGTTCTTC.

This rearrangement joins TRBV28 to TRBJ2-2; 7 bases line up with TRBD2. The trim removed 3 bases at V and 6 bases at J, leaving 10 bases unmatched. The CDR3 loop spans 16 amino acids. Germline V lookup: CDR1 MDHEN, CDR2 SYDVKM. The CDR3 reads CASSLGGSRGSGELFF. In nucleotides, the CDR3 is TGTGCCAGCAGTTTGGGAGGGAGCCGGGGATCCGGGGAGCTGTTTTTT.

This clone has at least ten counts. The chain recombines TRBV4-2 with TRBJ2-7; 10 nucleotides line up with TRBD1. Germline values: CDR1 LGHNA, CDR2 YNFKEQ. The CDR3 has 17 residues. With V trimmed by 4 bases and J by 2 bases, 11 bases remained unmatched. The CDR3 region is CASSRNTPGQGTYEQYF. The CDR3 nucleotides are TGTGCCAGCAGCCGTAATACACCGGGACAGGGGACCTACGAGCAGTACTTC.

This sequence joins TRBV5-7 and TRBJ2-3, with 8 bases fitting TRBD2. TRBV5-7 belongs to the ORF category, with a function that is uncertain. The CDR3 covers 16 residues. V trimming: 0 bases; J trimming: 0 bases; junction bases outside the gene matches: 3. CDR3 nucleotide sequence: TGTGCCAGCAGCTTGGGCGGGGGGAAGAGCACAGATACGCAGTATTTT. It is translated as CASSLGGGKSTDTQYF.

The J gene is TRBJ1-5, the V gene TRBV4-2; D remains unclear. CDR3 length equals 17 residues. V lost 0 bases, J lost 6 bases, and 18 bases lay in between. Germline CDR1 is LGHNA and CDR2 is YNFKEQ. The CDR3 DNA is TGTGCCAGCAGCCAAGACTGGACCCTTCTAGGCGGTCAGCCCCAGCATTTT. Its translation: CASSQDWTLLGGQPQHF.

The CDR3 is CASSSGQRLGQFF. In DNA, the CDR3 is TGTGCCAGCAGCTCGGGACAGCGGTTAGGGCAGTTCTTC. V is TRBV11-1 and J is TRBJ2-1, with 7 bases matching TRBD1. CDR1 is SGHAT, CDR2 FQDESV, per germline (reference sequence). This CDR3 spans 13 amino acids. V shed 4 bases and J 12 bases; nucleotides not matched to a gene: 9.

This chain connects TRBV28 to TRBJ1-5; a possible D gene is TRBD1 (5 bases). The CDR3 covers 17 residues. Trimming shortened V by 6 bases and J by 0 bases, and 18 bases separated the two germline ends. Germline values: CDR1 MDHEN, CDR2 SYDVKM. CDR3 sequence (DNA): TGTGCCAGCAGACCCTTCGGGGGGAAGAGTAGCAATCAGCCCCAGCATTTT. Its protein is CASRPFGGKSSNQPQHF.

The V and J genes are TRBV18 and TRBJ1-6; 7 bases agree with TRBD1. The germline gives CDR1 KGHSH, CDR2 LQKENI. CDR3 size: 16 residues. V lost 3 bases, J lost 7 bases, and 9 bases stayed unmatched. The CDR3 reads CASSPSRRQGNSPLHF. The CDR3, as DNA: TGTGCCAGCTCACCCTCCCGACGACAGGGCAATTCACCCCTCCACTTT.

This clone was counted once. The chain combines TRBV30 with TRBJ1-2; 10 bases are a match to TRBD1. CDR3 size: 12 residues. The ends lost 5 bases at V and 4 bases at J; junction bases unmatched: 1. The germline gives CDR1 GTSNPN, CDR2 SVGIG (reference sequence). The CDR3 nucleotides read TGTGCCTGGGGACAGGGGGGCTATGGCTACACCTTC. It yields the protein CAWGQGGYGYTF.

A few counts support this clone. The chain combines TRBV27 with TRBJ1-6; no firm D call. V was trimmed by 7 bases and J by 4 bases, leaving 8 bases between them. The V gene's germline CDR1 is MNHEY and CDR2 SMNVEV (reference sequence). This CDR3 spans 13 amino acids. CDR3 sequence: CASTPGYNSPLHF. As DNA, the CDR3 is TGTGCCAGCACCCCCGGGTATAATTCACCCCTCCACTTT.

The rearrangement uses TRBV5-1 and TRBJ2-7; the D gene is possibly TRBD1 (6 bases). The germline gives CDR1 SGHRS, CDR2 YFSETQ. Trimming removed 6 bases from V and 4 bases from J, with 23 bases in between. This CDR3 contains 16 residues. The CDR3 region is CASTEGHQNPKYEQYF. The CDR3 DNA reads TGCGCCAGCACCGAGGGACACCAAAACCCTAAGTACGAGCAGTACTTC.

This chain connects TRBV6-5 to TRBJ1-1, with D perhaps TRBD1 (5 bases). CDR3 size: 14 residues. From germline, CDR1 is MNHEY and CDR2 SVGAGI. Trimming took off 6 bases at V and 8 bases at J, with 19 bases between the two ends. The CDR3 protein is CASRYPYQGAEAFF. CDR3 DNA: TGTGCCAGCAGGTACCCATATCAGGGAGCGGAAGCTTTCTTT.

This clone has just a few counts. In DNA form, the CDR3 reads TGTGCCAGCAGCGACGGGGGGGTCGGCTCCTACGAGCAGTACTTC. It codes for CASSDGGVGSYEQYF. V usage is TRBV5-4 and J usage is TRBJ2-7; 8 bases fit TRBD2. Germline CDR1 and CDR2: SGHNT and YYREEE (reference sequence). The CDR3 has 15 residues. V lost 4 bases, J lost 0 bases, and 6 bases stayed unmatched.

V is TRBV19 and J is TRBJ1-2; D unclear. Trimming left V 7 bases short and J 4 bases short, with 16 bases between. Germline lookup yields CDR1 LNHDA and CDR2 SQIVND (reference sequence). The CDR3 runs to 14 residues. Here the CDR3 DNA reads TGTGCCAGTAACGATGGAGAAAGGATCTATGGCTACACCTTC. Protein: CASNDGERIYGYTF.

The chain recombines TRBV28 with TRBJ1-2; D is undetermined. With 5 bases removed from V and 4 bases from J, the gap between germline ends came to 8 bases. The CDR3 consists of 12 residues. CDR1 MDHEN and CDR2 SYDVKM come from the germline V gene. CDR3 nucleotide sequence: TGTGCCAGCAGTCTTCCCTTCTATGGCTACACCTTC. It specifies CASSLPFYGYTF.

There are many counts of this clone. CDR3 sequence reads: CASSSGFGRADTQYF. In nucleotides, the CDR3 is TGTGCCAGCAGTTCGGGATTTGGGAGGGCAGATACGCAGTATTTT. The rearrangement links TRBV6-4 to TRBJ2-3; 7 positions match TRBD2. Germline lookup yields CDR1 MRHNA and CDR2 SNTAGT. The CDR3 extends over 15 amino acids. Losses at the gene ends were 5 bases for V and 4 bases for J; bases not matched to a gene: 9.

The CDR3 loop reads CASSPSGASGYNEQFF. In nucleotides, the CDR3 is TGCGCCAGCAGCCCCAGTGGGGCTAGCGGCTACAATGAGCAGTTCTTC. V gene TRBV4-1 combines with J gene TRBJ2-1, with 7 bases fitting TRBD2. CDR1 MGHRA and CDR2 YSYEKL come from the germline V gene. The J segment lost 3 bases and the V segment lost 4 bases, leaving 9 bases of the junction unmatched. The CDR3 totals 16 residues.

The chain carries TRBV18 and TRBJ1-3, with 7 bases matching TRBD1. The germline V gene has CDR1 KGHSH and CDR2 LQKENI. This CDR3 has 17 amino acids. The V segment lost 6 bases and the J segment 2 bases; nucleotides outside the gene matches: 13. Written as DNA, the CDR3 is TGTGCCAGCTCGCAAAACAGGGGAAAGGGTCCTGGAAACACCATATATTTT. Its translation is CASSQNRGKGPGNTIYF.

The genes are TRBV7-9 and TRBJ2-3, with 9 bases fitting TRBD2. Germline-derived CDR1 and CDR2 are SEHNR and FQNEAQ (reference sequence). The J segment lost 11 bases and the V segment lost 0 bases, leaving 6 bases of the junction unmatched. The CDR3 contains 14 residues. The CDR3 region is CASSLAPSGVGQYF. The CDR3 DNA is TGTGCCAGCAGCTTAGCACCTAGCGGGGTGGGGCAGTATTTT.

The chain joins TRBV11-2 to TRBJ2-7; 7 bases are a match to TRBD2. After removal of 0 bases from V and 5 bases from J, the junction contained 7 bases not matched to a gene. From germline, CDR1 is SGHAT and CDR2 FQNNGV. The CDR3 is 15 residues long. CDR3 sequence (DNA): TGTGCCAGCAGCTTAGATTACGGGAGGAGAAACGAGCAGTACTTC. Its translation: CASSLDYGRRNEQYF. Drawing the rest from reference TRBV11-2 and TRBJ2-7, the complete variable domain is EAGVAQSPRYKIIEKRQSVAFWCNPISGHATLYWYQQILGQGPKLLIQFQNNGVVDDSQLPKDRFSAERLKGVDSTLKIQPAKLEDSAVYLCASSLDYGRRNEQYFGPGTRLTVT.

V usage is TRBV19 and J usage is TRBJ1-1; TRBD1 is a possible D gene (6 bases). V was shortened by 4 bases and J by 0 bases, with 15 bases between the two germline ends. The CDR3 is 16 amino acids. Germline CDR1 is LNHDA and CDR2 is SQIVND (reference sequence). Written as DNA, the CDR3 is TGTGCCAGTAGTAAGGGGCCCACAGGGATGAACACTGAAGCTTTCTTT. The encoded protein is CASSKGPTGMNTEAFF.

This chain links TRBV2 with TRBJ2-2; D is ambiguous. The V gene lost 7 bases and the J gene lost 0 bases, with 6 bases spanning the gap. CDR3 length: 13 amino acids. Germline assignment: CDR1 SNHLY and CDR2 FYNNEI. CDR3 in amino acids: CASTYANTGELFF. The CDR3 DNA follows: TGTGCCAGCACTTACGCGAACACCGGGGAGCTGTTTTTT.

This clone showed up just a few times. CDR3 protein: CAFRDRGADTQYF. As DNA, the CDR3 is TGTGCCTTCCGGGACAGGGGCGCAGATACGCAGTATTTT. V usage is TRBV30 and J usage is TRBJ2-3; 10 bases match TRBD1. In germline, CDR1 is GTSNPN, CDR2 SVGIG (reference sequence). The length of the CDR3 is 13 residues. Losses at the gene ends were 7 bases for V and 4 bases for J; bases not matched to a gene: 5.

The chain uses TRBV15 and TRBJ1-2; 9 bases align to TRBD1. The CDR3 spans 15 residues. Germline V gives CDR1 LNHNV, CDR2 YYDKDF (reference sequence). The J segment lost 2 bases and the V segment lost 1 base, leaving 2 bases of the junction unmatched. CDR3: CATSRVGQGNYGYTF. DNA for the CDR3: TGTGCCACCAGCAGAGTGGGACAGGGAAACTATGGCTACACCTTC.